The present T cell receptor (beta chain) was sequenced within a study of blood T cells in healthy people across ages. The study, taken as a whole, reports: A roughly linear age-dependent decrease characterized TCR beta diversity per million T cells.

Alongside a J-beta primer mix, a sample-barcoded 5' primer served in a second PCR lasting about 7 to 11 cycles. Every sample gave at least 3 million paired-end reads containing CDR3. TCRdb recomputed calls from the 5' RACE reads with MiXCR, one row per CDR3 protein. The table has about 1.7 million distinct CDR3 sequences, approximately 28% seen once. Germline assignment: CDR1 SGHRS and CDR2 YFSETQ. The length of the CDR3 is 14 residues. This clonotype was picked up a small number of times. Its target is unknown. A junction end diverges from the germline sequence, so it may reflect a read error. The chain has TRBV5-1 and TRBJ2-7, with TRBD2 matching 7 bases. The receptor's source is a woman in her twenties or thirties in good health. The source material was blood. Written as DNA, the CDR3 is TGCGTCAGCAGCCCTAGCGGCATAAACTACGAGCAGTACTTC. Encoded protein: CVSSPSGINYEQYF.